Below are 20 T cell receptor beta chains sequenced from a single sample in a study of tumor and adjacent non-tumor tissue in lung cancer. Three rounds of nested PCR, following a modified ARM-PCR protocol, produced the TCRbeta library. Via MiXCR, TCRdb re-called the multiplex PCR reads, giving one row per CDR3 protein. The sample contains 75,000 to 80,000 distinct CDR3 sequences, roughly 80% of which appear only once. The template was RNA from unsorted bulk tissue. Input material: lung tumor tissue. These receptor sequences come from a woman in her forties or fifties with non-small cell lung cancer.

For this clonotype: A much more abundant neighbour one base away suggests this may be a read error. The chain has TRBV20-1 and TRBJ1-1; D is ambiguous. CDR1 DFQATT and CDR2 SNEGSKA come from the germline V gene (reference sequence). The CDR3 extends over 17 amino acids. Trimming stripped 4 bases from V and 4 bases from J, with 25 bases between. In nucleotides, the CDR3 is TGCAGTGCTAAGGTTTCCGGCAGGAGCTCTTGGTTCACTGAAGCTTTCTTT. Amino acids: CSAKVSGRSSWFTEAFF.

The rearrangement links TRBV28 to TRBJ1-4, with D uncertain. Trimming stripped 2 bases from V and 8 bases from J, with 12 bases between. Per the germline V gene, CDR1 is MDHEN and CDR2 is SYDVKM. The CDR3 totals 14 residues. The CDR3: CASSLAQPWEKLFF. The CDR3 DNA is TGTGCCAGCAGTTTAGCCCAACCCTGGGAAAAACTGTTTTTT. The full variable domain, with the rest looked up from reference TRBV28 and TRBJ1-4, is DVKVTQSSRYLVKRTGEKVFLECVQDMDHENMFWYRQDPGLGLRLIYFSYDVKMKEKGDIPEGYSVSREKKERFSLILESASTNQTSMYLCASSLAQPWEKLFFGSGTQLSVL.

As to this clonotype: An end of the junction differs from the germline gene, which may be a read error. The chain is built from TRBV6-2 or TRBV6-3 and TRBJ2-1; 7 positions match TRBD2. This CDR3 spans 13 amino acids. Germline-derived CDR1 and CDR2 are MNHEY and SVGEGT. This CDR3 is CTTASGNYNEQFF. The CDR3 DNA reads as TGTACCACCGCGAGCGGGAACTACAATGAACAGTTCTTC.

Worth noting for this clonotype: Given a much more abundant clone one base away, this may be a read error. The CDR3 does not close with the conserved phenylalanine or tryptophan, likely indicating a read error. The chain couples TRBV14 to TRBJ1-1; a weak D match, TRBD1 (5 bases). CDR1 SGHDN and CDR2 FVKESK come from the germline V gene. CDR3 length: 16 amino acids. Trimming left V 2 bases short and J 0 bases short, with 13 bases between. CDR3 in amino acids: CASSQYQGFMNTEAFY. For the CDR3, the DNA is TGTGCCAGCAGCCAATACCAGGGCTTCATGAACACTGAAGCTTTCTAT.

Worth noting for this clonotype: The junction shows a germline mismatch at one end, possibly a read error. The rearrangement links TRBV6-5 to TRBJ2-3; TRBD2 might be the D (5 bases). Germline assignment: CDR1 MNHEY and CDR2 SVGAGI. The CDR3 loop spans 15 amino acids. The CDR3 region is CASSYSLGSTDTQYF. The CDR3 DNA sequence: TGCGCCAGCAGTTACTCGTTGGGGAGTACAGATACGCAGTATTTT.

Of note for this clonotype: Compared with germline, one end of the junction differs, possibly owing to a read error. The V and J genes are TRBV11-2 and TRBJ2-6, with D possibly matching TRBD1 (5 bases). CDR3 length: 15 amino acids. Germline V CDR1 and CDR2: SGHAT, FQNNGV. Here the CDR3 reads CASSLLSSGANVLIF. CDR3 bases: TGTGCCAGTAGCTTGTTAAGTTCTGGGGCCAACGTCCTGATTTTC.

Notes on this clonotype: A read error may account for a junction end that differs from germline. V and J are TRBV28 and TRBJ2-2; the D gene is possibly TRBD2 (5 bases). Germline loops: CDR1 MDHEN, CDR2 SYDVKM. This CDR3 is 12 amino acids long. CDR3 in amino acids: CASRSGTGELLF. CDR3 nucleotide sequence: TGTGCCAGCAGATCAGGCACCGGGGAGCTATTATTT.

As to this clonotype: An end of the junction does not agree with germline; a read error may underlie this. This rearrangement joins TRBV28 to TRBJ2-1, with TRBD2 identical over 13 bases. This CDR3 spans 15 amino acids. Germline V CDR1 and CDR2: MDHEN, SYDVKM. CDR3 amino acids: CASSGTSGNTNEQSF. In nucleotides, the CDR3 is TGTGCCAGCAGCGGGACTAGCGGGAACACCAATGAGCAGTCCTTC.

Comment on this clonotype: One junction end does not reproduce the germline sequence, and a read error may be involved. The V call is TRBV29-1, the J call TRBJ2-7, with D perhaps given as TRBD1 or TRBD2 (6 bases each). Germline V gene sequence: CDR1 SQVTM, CDR2 ANQGSEA. This CDR3 spans 13 amino acids. The CDR3 DNA is TGCAGCGGAAGACAGGACGCGGACTACGAGCGGTACTTC. This gives the protein CSGRQDADYERYF.

The gene calls are TRBV4-1 and TRBJ2-1, with 8 bases that match TRBD2. The J segment lost 7 bases and the V segment lost 0 bases, leaving 14 bases of the junction unmatched. The germline V gene encodes CDR1 MGHRA and CDR2 YSYEKL. The CDR3 length is 18 residues. CDR3 nucleotides: TGCGCCAGCAGCCAAGAATACTCCCCGGCGGGAGGAACTAATGAGCAGTTCTTC. Translated: CASSQEYSPAGGTNEQFF.

The chain employs TRBV20-1 and TRBJ2-1; TRBD2 matches 7 bases. Germline V lookup: CDR1 DFQATT, CDR2 SNEGSKA (reference sequence). This CDR3 is built from 16 residues. The junction had 14 bases not matched to a gene; V was cut back by 1 base and J by 8 bases. CDR3 bases: TGCAGTGCTAGAGTATCCAGGAGCGGGAAAACCCATGAGCAGTTCTTC. This encodes CSARVSRSGKTHEQFF.

This clonotype came up once. Mismatch with germline at one junction end may stem from a read error. V is TRBV29-1 and J is TRBJ1-1; D is uncertain. The CDR3 totals 13 residues. CDR1 SQVTM and CDR2 ANQGSEA come from the germline V gene. The CDR3 bases are TGCAGCGTTTATCGCAGCATGAACATTGAAGCTTTCTTT. Translation: CSVYRSMNIEAFF.

On this clonotype itself: The conserved final phenylalanine or tryptophan is absent from the CDR3, which likely points to a read error. V usage is TRBV20-1 and J usage is TRBJ2-1; D could derive from TRBD1 or TRBD2 (5 bases each). The CDR3 runs to 14 residues. Germline values: CDR1 DFQATT, CDR2 SNEGSKA (reference sequence). Written as DNA, the CDR3 is TGCAGTGCTAGAGAGGGGGAAGTAAGTAATGTGCAGTTCTAC. Its protein is CSAREGEVSNVQFY.

The chain employs TRBV7-9 and TRBJ2-3; D not resolved. The germline gives CDR1 SEHNR, CDR2 FQNEAQ (reference sequence). This CDR3 spans 17 amino acids. CDR3 residues: CVRSPPLGRRSTDTQYF. The CDR3 region has the DNA TGTGTCAGAAGCCCACCCCTGGGCAGGCGTAGCACAGATACGCAGTATTTT.

About this clonotype itself: An end of the junction differs from the germline gene, which may be a read error. This chain joins TRBV6-1 and TRBJ1-5; the D gene is possibly TRBD1 (5 bases). This CDR3 has 12 amino acids. The germline V gene has CDR1 MNHNS and CDR2 SASEGT. CDR3 protein: CACGAGIQPQQF. The CDR3 DNA is TGTGCCTGCGGGGCGGGGATTCAGCCCCAGCAATTT.

Concerning this clonotype itself: The junction does not match germline at one end; this may be a read error. The chain uses TRBV4-1 and TRBJ2-7, with 9 bases fitting TRBD1. Germline V gives CDR1 MGHRA, CDR2 YSYEKL. The CDR3 consists of 15 residues. The CDR3 region is CASRVDPGTGYEQYF. The CDR3 DNA reads TGCGCCAGCAGAGTTGACCCCGGGACAGGGTACGAGCAATACTTC.

In the case of this clonotype: This is likely a read error, given that the CDR3 carries no conserved phenylalanine or tryptophan at its end. The chain employs TRBV29-1 and TRBJ1-2; D unclear. This CDR3 has 12 residues. The germline V gene encodes CDR1 SQVTM and CDR2 ANQGSEA. The CDR3 bases are TGCGGCGTCGATGACATCAACTATGGCTACACCTAC. This translates into CGVDDINYGYTY.

Comment on this clonotype: A junction boundary mismatches the germline segment, possibly from a read error. The chain joins TRBV20-1 to TRBJ2-7; D not resolved. The CDR3 runs 15 residues. In germline, CDR1 is DFQATT, CDR2 SNEGSKA (reference sequence). For the CDR3, the DNA is TGCAGTGCTAGATCAATCGAGCGACACCCTTACGAGCAGTATTTC. Protein product: CSARSIERHPYEQYF.

As for this clonotype: A much larger clone lies one base from this, so it may be a read error. This rearrangement joins TRBV7-3 to TRBJ2-6; D is unclear. The V gene lost 6 bases and the J gene lost 0 bases, with 6 bases spanning the gap. Germline CDR1 and CDR2: SGHTA and FQGTGA. The CDR3 length is 14 residues. CDR3 nucleotide sequence: TGTGCCAGCAGACGCGACTCTGGGGCCAACGTCCTGACTTTC. This encodes CASRRDSGANVLTF.

As for this clonotype: The junction and the germline gene differ at one end; a read error may be behind it. The genes are TRBV6-2 or TRBV6-3 and TRBJ2-5; possible D gene TRBD2, 6 bases. Germline CDR1 is MNHEY and CDR2 is SVGEGT. This CDR3 is 15 amino acids long. The CDR3 region has the DNA TGTGTTAGCAGTTCCCACCGGGCCGAACGGGAGACCCAGTGCTTC. Protein: CVSSSHRAERETQCF.